This TCR beta chain appears in the sequencing data of a study of cytomegalovirus exposure and HLA in healthy donors (dated by TCRdb to the late 2010s). Study-level background: In an earlier analysis of fewer than 750 of the donors, 250 to 350 Gb of sequence data and approximately 120 million unique TCR beta sequences from some 170 million T cells were reported. About 310 gigabases of sequencing data and 80 million or so unique TCR sequences were included in an early release covering about 620 HLA-typed donors. Of the 350 to 450 genotyped donors, approximately 80% were placed in the genetic ancestry cluster associated with self-reported Caucasian donors. The study aimed to test whether signatures of past pathogen exposure could be identified by cataloging public T cell receptors. The study profiled the T cell repertoires of hundreds of subjects by immunosequencing and related them to cytomegalovirus serostatus. Besides the first cohort of about 730 subjects, a separate validation cohort made up of 120 or so different subjects was used. High-throughput TCR immunosequencing, statistical association of individual TCRs with disease status, and machine learning were combined to predict cytomegalovirus infection status. A later analysis re-analyzed previously published TCR beta repertoires from 666 donors and added high-resolution HLA genotyping to study TCR occurrence patterns. The later analysis used no new phenotypic data to find candidate immune exposures, relying instead on TCR beta sequences and their occurrence across donors. An earlier analysis of around 580 of the donors used high-throughput TCR beta sequencing to judge whether each TCR beta V gene segment behaved as functional or pseudogenic. Donor age, sex, ethnicity and CMV serostatus were collected together with the repertoire data. A later genetic analysis took genome-wide SNP genotypes for about three fifths of the 666 donors and used that subset as a discovery cohort. All discovery cohort repertoires had been generated on a single sequencing platform. HLA typing included class I and class II loci at four-digit resolution. Typing coverage differed by locus: A, B, C, DRB1 and DQB1 were typed in roughly 629-640 donors, DQA1 in about 510, DPA1 in 600 to 610, and DPB1 in 450 to 490. Roughly 5 DR-DQ haplotypes were handled as single units for association and clustering because linkage in the cohort was strong. Across 300 to 400 genotyped donors of the cohort, an average of about 220,000 unique TCR beta nucleotide sequences per donor were sequenced, and roughly 20% of those sequences were non-productive.

In total, about 650 healthy bone marrow donors made up the cohort. At the time of sampling, every cohort member was nominally healthy, though immune exposures that went unrecorded were likely present. The donor tested CMV seronegative and was one of the 352 seronegative cohort members. Each donor provided a peripheral blood sample, and peripheral blood mononuclear cells were used for TCR beta sequencing. The Qiagen DNeasy Blood Extraction Kit was used to extract genomic DNA from the blood cell samples. Library preparation used the immunoSEQ multiplex PCR assay. A mixture of 60 forward primers for TCR Vbeta segments and 13 reverse primers for TCR Jbeta segments was used in the multiplex PCR. The CDR3 region of rearranged TCR beta genes was amplified from genomic DNA by a multiplex PCR assay. The amplified TCR beta libraries were sequenced on the Illumina HiSeq System as 87-base-pair reads. On the authors' methods: A later analysis tallied roughly 78 million unique TCR beta chains across the approximately 670 repertoires, and 10 million to 11 million of those chains were shared by two or more donors. Raw reads were error-corrected and collapsed into unique sequences with a nearest-neighbor algorithm that merged closely related sequences to remove PCR and sequencing errors. To assign V, D and J gene segments, CDR3 sequences were aligned to IMGT reference sequences. Each retained sequence needed at least a six-nucleotide match to both a V gene segment and a J gene segment. A rearrangement counted as productive if the CDR3 had no stop codons and remained in frame with V and J, and every other rearrangement counted as non-productive. Following IMGT convention, CDR3 was defined as the stretch from the second conserved V-encoded cysteine to the conserved J-encoded phenylalanine. Sequences without an unambiguous match to a single V gene segment were excluded from the earlier analysis of about 600 of the donors. An earlier analysis of some 500 of the donors classified V segments as functional when productive rearrangements were above 56.7% and as segregating when the standard deviation between donors was above 5%. A statistical classification framework was developed to diagnose cytomegalovirus status using the catalog of TCR beta chain sequences. In a later analysis, V and J genes were assigned by comparing TCR nucleotide sequences against IMGT/GENE-DB human TR gene sequences. A later analysis assigned CDR3 sequences and most-parsimonious VDJ recombination scenarios with the TCRdist pipeline. In a later analysis, each TCR beta chain was defined by its CDR3 amino acid sequence together with its V-gene family, and reads without a unique V-gene family were excluded. To address suspected cross-contamination and a sequencing artifact, a later analysis removed around 600 highly shared, low-generation-probability nucleotide sequences. In a later analysis, a clonal expansion index for each public chain was calculated from normalized within-repertoire ranks of inferred template counts. Generation probabilities in a later analysis came from a VDJ recombination model fitted to out-of-frame rearrangements, and those results were checked against IGoR. In a later analysis, hypergeometric tests were used to score TCR-TCR, TCR-HLA and TCR-CMV co-occurrence, with a repertoire-size bias correction applied to TCR pairs. To estimate false discovery rates, a later analysis permuted the HLA or CMV assignments 20 times. In a later analysis, co-occurring TCRs were grouped using DBSCAN, and TCRdist sequence similarity was added for clustering within HLA-allele-positive subsets. Co-occurrence clustering excluded repertoires with fewer than 30,000 or more than 120,000 public chains, plus five with anomalous nucleotide sharing. TCRdb obtained this table from immuneACCESS and retained in-frame rearrangements with V and J assigned. These tables miss some clones; where compared with another copy, unresolved V genes account for less than half of the shortfall, and the remainder is unexplained. Clone size and V and J calls were adopted from that table, with D and trimming inferred from the DNA. The sample contains about 130,000 clones, about 82% of them found a single time. The ten largest clonotypes hold more than 0.9% of the sample.

This clone has a handful of counts. The antigen it recognizes is unknown. One base away there is no much larger clone; base qualities are not given. Trimming costs V 0 bases and J 3 bases, and their ends lie 13 bases apart. The CDR3 numbers 16 residues from cysteine through phenylalanine. Only the CDR3 DNA stays, 48 bases, in frame from base 1. In the germline V gene, CDR1 corresponds to MGHRA and CDR2 to YSYEKL. The paper's findings and limits, for the study overall: For the cohort, immune exposure information was limited to CMV serostatus. Because counts were too low, about 18 rarely observed V segments, including chromosome 9 orphons, were excluded from the earlier analysis of some 540 of the donors. The classifier was reported to diagnose cytomegalovirus status with high specificity and sensitivity in both the original cohort and the validation cohort. The sequencing pipeline was judged likely to have produced a cluster of highly shared sequence variants as a technical artifact. Linkage disequilibrium might explain the correlated functional status among segregating V segments, but an unknown experimental factor could not be ruled out. V-gene and J-gene trimming of TCR beta chains was associated with a missense DCLRE1C variant in a later genetic analysis, and the association was replicated in an independent cohort. The authors suggested that the approach could potentially be extended to other disease states and immunological phenotypes. The study listed approximately 160 TCR beta chains as associated with cytomegalovirus. In a later analysis, around 15,000 TCR beta sequences were associated with specific HLA alleles at a false discovery rate of 0.05. In a later analysis, the rate of TCR association differed among HLA loci, with DRB1 alleles having the most associated TCRs and HLA-C alleles having the fewest. Most TCR sequences were observed very rarely across donors, whereas some public TCRs were present in many individuals. Presence/absence analyses assumed roughly uniform sequencing depth across donors, an assumption that may not hold. HLA typing was unavailable for some donors at each locus, so association tests used only the typed subset. In this cohort, only TCR beta chains were sequenced, and detectable features were limited by the absence of alpha or paired-chain data. Compared with the roughly 670-donor mean, donors in an Asian-associated ancestry cluster had fewer N-insertions in productive TCRs, according to a later genetic analysis. Strong co-occurrence of HLA alleles, especially DR and DQ, made assigning TCR associations to individual alleles difficult. Broadly in line with IMGT annotations, most TCR beta V segments showed up in productive rearrangements about 90% or about 30% of the time in an earlier analysis of a few hundred of the donors. According to a later analysis, parvovirus B19, influenza, CMV and Epstein-Barr virus appeared linked to several top co-occurrence clusters. A later analysis found that HLA-associated TCR beta chains were more clonally expanded and had lower generation probabilities than equally common non-associated chains. A further reported finding was that TCR beta sequences accurately predicted the HLA-A and HLA-B alleles for most subjects in the first cohort. Most CMV-associated TCR beta chains appeared to be HLA-restricted in a later analysis, and the HLA associations seemed to be driven largely by CMV exposure. Some IMGT-functional V segments, including TRBV6-2 and TRBV6-3, could not be told apart with the 87-base-pair reads, so those segments were excluded. A few of the identified cytomegalovirus-associated TCR beta chains were confirmed in vitro to be specific for cytomegalovirus antigens.

What was sequenced was PBMCs. The chain employs TRBV4-1 and TRBJ2-3, with the D gene not confidently named. The sequence came from a boy between 5 and 17 years old in good health and CMV-seronegative. The DNA sequence is TGCGCCAGCAGCCAAGATAATGGGCCGGCGACAGATACGCAGTATTTT. Translated, this is CASSQDNGPATDTQYF.